Listed below are T cell receptor beta chains from one sample, sequenced in a study of cytomegalovirus exposure and HLA in healthy donors. Profiled with immunoSEQ multiplex PCR; TCRdb holds only in-frame clones, not every one. The repertoire holds some 240,000 clones, about nine tenths seen once, with 1.5% to 2.5% in the top ten. Sequenced input: PBMCs. All receptors derive from a young woman in good health and CMV-seropositive. The CDR3 runs from the conserved cysteine through the conserved F or W. Fields, in order: D gene, V gene, clone size, J gene, CDR3 protein, CDR3 DNA. D genes are given only for firm matches. Where a row states a size, it is once, few, many or the class of an expanded clone; other rows omit it.

d_gene: TRBD1; v_gene: TRBV6-1; abundance: once; j_gene: TRBJ2-7; CDR3aa: CAISSGQDYEQYF; CDR3nt: TGTGCCATCAGCTCGGGACAGGACTACGAGCAGTACTTC
d_gene: TRBD1; v_gene: TRBV6-1; abundance: -; j_gene: TRBJ2-3; CDR3aa: CASSGQGGTDTQYF; CDR3nt: TGTGCCAGCAGTGGACAGGGGGGCACAGATACGCAGTATTTT
d_gene: -; v_gene: TRBV9; abundance: -; j_gene: TRBJ1-5; CDR3aa: CASSALHGQLNQPQHF; CDR3nt: TGTGCCAGCAGCGCCCTTCATGGACAGCTAAATCAGCCCCAGCATTTT
d_gene: -; v_gene: TRBV5-1; abundance: -; j_gene: TRBJ2-1; CDR3aa: CASRLPLSGTAGGSYNEQFF; CDR3nt: TGCGCCAGCCGGCTGCCTCTTAGCGGAACCGCCGGAGGCTCCTACAATGAGCAGTTCTTC
d_gene: -; v_gene: TRBV28; abundance: -; j_gene: TRBJ1-2; CDR3aa: CASRRTWWGVTNYGYTF; CDR3nt: TGTGCCAGCAGACGCACCTGGTGGGGGGTTACTAACTATGGCTACACCTTC
d_gene: -; v_gene: TRBV6-5; abundance: once; j_gene: TRBJ2-1; CDR3aa: CASSYSEVREQFF; CDR3nt: TGTGCCAGCAGTTACTCGGAGGTCCGGGAGCAGTTCTTC
d_gene: TRBD2; v_gene: TRBV7-9; abundance: -; j_gene: TRBJ2-1; CDR3aa: CASSLVSLAGNEQFF; CDR3nt: TGTGCCAGCAGCTTAGTCTCTTTAGCGGGCAATGAGCAGTTCTTC
d_gene: -; v_gene: TRBV19; abundance: once; j_gene: TRBJ2-2; CDR3aa: CASKKLVGQGNFGELFF; CDR3nt: TGTGCCAGTAAAAAATTAGTGGGGCAGGGGAATTTCGGGGAGCTGTTTTTT
d_gene: -; v_gene: TRBV5-4; abundance: -; j_gene: TRBJ2-5; CDR3aa: CASSFGRVRETQYF; CDR3nt: TGTGCCAGCAGCTTTGGTCGGGTGAGGGAGACCCAGTACTTC
d_gene: -; v_gene: TRBV27; abundance: -; j_gene: TRBJ2-2; CDR3aa: CASSGGGAGELFF; CDR3nt: TGTGCCAGTTCCGGTGGAGGGGCCGGGGAGCTGTTTTTT
d_gene: -; v_gene: TRBV19; abundance: -; j_gene: TRBJ2-2; CDR3aa: CASSHTEYTGELFF; CDR3nt: TGTGCCAGTAGTCATACAGAGTACACCGGGGAGCTGTTTTTT
d_gene: TRBD2; v_gene: TRBV6-5; abundance: -; j_gene: TRBJ2-7; CDR3aa: CASSSGLAGVREQYF; CDR3nt: TGTGCCAGCAGCTCTGGACTAGCGGGAGTGAGAGAGCAGTACTTC
d_gene: -; v_gene: TRBV2; abundance: -; j_gene: TRBJ1-2; CDR3aa: CASSEARGTSGYTF; CDR3nt: TGTGCCAGCAGTGAAGCTAGGGGCACCTCTGGCTACACCTTC
d_gene: -; v_gene: TRBV13; abundance: -; j_gene: TRBJ1-2; CDR3aa: CASSLGGTYGYTF; CDR3nt: TGTGCCAGCAGCTTAGGGGGGACATATGGCTACACCTTC
d_gene: TRBD1; v_gene: TRBV15; abundance: -; j_gene: TRBJ2-1; CDR3aa: CATLEGASSYNEQFF; CDR3nt: TGTGCCACCCTCGAGGGGGCTAGTTCCTACAATGAGCAGTTCTTC
d_gene: TRBD1; v_gene: TRBV28; abundance: once; j_gene: TRBJ1-2; CDR3aa: CASSPPPRTGRGYGYTF; CDR3nt: TGTGCCAGCAGCCCCCCTCCCCGGACAGGCCGAGGTTATGGCTACACCTTC
d_gene: -; v_gene: TRBV28; abundance: -; j_gene: TRBJ2-4; CDR3aa: CASSSRDIGIQYF; CDR3nt: TGTGCCAGCAGTTCCCGGGACATTGGCATTCAGTACTTC